This T cell receptor (beta chain) was sequenced in a study of T cells in Graves' hyperthyroidism and ophthalmopathy. Study-level points and caveats: Blood shared most expanded thyroid clonotypes above 0.001.

The CDR3 is 14 residues long. Germline lookup yields CDR1 SGHTA and CDR2 FQGNSA. V shed 0 bases and J shed 4 bases, with 8 bases lying between them. Only one count was recorded for this clonotype. Antigen unknown. Researchers took RNA transcripts and amplified the TCR beta CDR3 regions from them. HTBI primers were used for first-round RT-PCR of the TCR CDR3. TCRdb reanalysed the multiplex PCR reads using MiXCR and keeps one entry per CDR3 protein. The table includes fewer than 750,000 distinct CDR3 sequences, more than 45% detected once. Graves' hyperthyroidism showing no ophthalmopathy progression within 18 months was considered stable. Participants, patients aged 18 to 65, had newly diagnosed hyperthyroidism with a duration under 2 months.

The specimen sequenced was peripheral blood or thyroid tissue (not recorded which). The origin of this receptor is a woman younger than 35 with Graves' hyperthyroidism. This chain joins TRBV7-2 and TRBJ2-3; D is undetermined. CDR3 DNA sequence: TGTGCCAGCAGCTTAGCGGTGGCCGCAGATACGCAGTATTTT. Amino acids: CASSLAVAADTQYF.